This is a list of T cell receptor beta chains from one sample in a study of cytomegalovirus exposure and HLA in healthy donors. TCRdb's copy holds only in-frame clones and misses some; the assay was immunoSEQ multiplex PCR. The sample has 65,000 or so clones; approximately 80% are singletons. Sequencing input: PBMCs. The receptors stem from a woman aged 40-49 years in good health and CMV-seropositive. CDR3s include the opening cysteine and the closing phenylalanine or tryptophan. Some rows mark clone size as missing; the rest say once, few, many or name a class of expanded clone.

v_call: TRBV2; clone_size: .; j_call: TRBJ2-3; cdr3_aa: CASSGIAGETQYF
v_call: TRBV12-5; clone_size: once; j_call: TRBJ1-1; cdr3_aa: CASDSALNTEAFF
v_call: TRBV7-2; clone_size: .; j_call: TRBJ2-7; cdr3_aa: CASSSVGNEQYF
v_call: TRBV6-6; clone_size: .; j_call: TRBJ2-1; cdr3_aa: CASSLGTDRGYNEQFF
v_call: TRBV4-2; clone_size: few; j_call: TRBJ2-1; cdr3_aa: CASSRSGGPDNEQFF
v_call: TRBV30; clone_size: .; j_call: TRBJ2-7; cdr3_aa: CAWNGQVDYEQYF
v_call: TRBV6-1; clone_size: few; j_call: TRBJ1-5; cdr3_aa: CATRQGATQPQHF
v_call: TRBV29-1; clone_size: .; j_call: .; cdr3_aa: CSVQDNLYEQYF
v_call: TRBV7-9; clone_size: .; j_call: TRBJ1-2; cdr3_aa: CASSTGTGGYGYTF
v_call: TRBV6-1; clone_size: .; j_call: TRBJ1-2; cdr3_aa: CASRSDRAEGYTF
v_call: TRBV7-9; clone_size: .; j_call: TRBJ1-2; cdr3_aa: CASRRQGEENYGYTF
v_call: TRBV6-1; clone_size: .; j_call: TRBJ1-2; cdr3_aa: CASIPGQQFYGYTF
v_call: TRBV15; clone_size: .; j_call: TRBJ1-4; cdr3_aa: CATSSGTGSEKLFF
v_call: TRBV9; clone_size: .; j_call: TRBJ1-4; cdr3_aa: CASSVPEGTGVATNEKLFF
v_call: TRBV10-1; clone_size: .; j_call: TRBJ2-1; cdr3_aa: CASSPQGAVYNEQFF
v_call: TRBV30; clone_size: once; j_call: TRBJ1-5; cdr3_aa: CAWSVGQGNYQPQHF
v_call: TRBV7-9; clone_size: .; j_call: TRBJ2-1; cdr3_aa: CASSLTSGFYNEQFF
v_call: TRBV7-9; clone_size: .; j_call: TRBJ2-5; cdr3_aa: CASKKQTGGETQYF
v_call: TRBV2; clone_size: .; j_call: TRBJ2-1; cdr3_aa: CASSLTEYNEQFF
v_call: TRBV9; clone_size: few; j_call: TRBJ1-2; cdr3_aa: CASTLPPTGIYGYTF
v_call: TRBV14; clone_size: .; j_call: TRBJ2-2; cdr3_aa: CASSQDASGELFF
v_call: TRBV7-9; clone_size: .; j_call: TRBJ2-3; cdr3_aa: CSSSEGAASGRTDTQYF
v_call: TRBV4-1; clone_size: .; j_call: TRBJ2-6; cdr3_aa: CASSQGSVSGANVLTF
v_call: TRBV29-1; clone_size: .; j_call: TRBJ1-2; cdr3_aa: CSVLEGLSSSVGYGYTF
v_call: TRBV18; clone_size: .; j_call: TRBJ2-3; cdr3_aa: CASSPPGGDTDTQYF
v_call: TRBV5-1; clone_size: few; j_call: TRBJ2-3; cdr3_aa: CASSLAGTADTQYF
v_call: TRBV7-2; clone_size: .; j_call: TRBJ1-2; cdr3_aa: CASSLVARGISNYGYTF
v_call: TRBV5-1; clone_size: .; j_call: TRBJ1-2; cdr3_aa: CASAIQATNYGYTF
v_call: TRBV13; clone_size: .; j_call: TRBJ2-3; cdr3_aa: CASKKREGTDTQYF
v_call: TRBV4-2; clone_size: .; j_call: TRBJ2-7; cdr3_aa: CASSQGPRDRGAYEQYF
v_call: TRBV5-6; clone_size: .; j_call: TRBJ2-7; cdr3_aa: CASSPRWDRAYEQYF
v_call: TRBV15; clone_size: .; j_call: TRBJ2-7; cdr3_aa: CATSRDGTGYEQYF
v_call: TRBV2; clone_size: .; j_call: TRBJ2-7; cdr3_aa: CASSAGTGAGEQYF
v_call: TRBV18; clone_size: few; j_call: TRBJ1-1; cdr3_aa: CASSGQGWVTDTEAFF
v_call: TRBV6-6; clone_size: .; j_call: TRBJ2-2; cdr3_aa: CASRRPGANTGELFF
v_call: TRBV19; clone_size: few; j_call: TRBJ2-5; cdr3_aa: CASRIQGEETQYF
v_call: TRBV14; clone_size: .; j_call: TRBJ1-6; cdr3_aa: CASSQGQGYSPLHF
v_call: TRBV7-3; clone_size: few; j_call: TRBJ1-6; cdr3_aa: CASSPSSDNSPLHF
v_call: TRBV7-9; clone_size: few; j_call: TRBJ2-1; cdr3_aa: CASSETSGDYNEQFF
v_call: TRBV30; clone_size: .; j_call: TRBJ2-1; cdr3_aa: CAWSRGLVSTPLYNEQFF
v_call: TRBV5-1; clone_size: .; j_call: TRBJ1-1; cdr3_aa: CASSPLTVNTEAFF
v_call: TRBV29-1; clone_size: .; j_call: TRBJ1-1; cdr3_aa: CSVDLGTLGTEAFF
v_call: TRBV5-4; clone_size: .; j_call: TRBJ1-2; cdr3_aa: CASSSDSSYGYTF
v_call: TRBV5-6; clone_size: .; j_call: TRBJ1-1; cdr3_aa: CASSIREAFF
v_call: TRBV4-3; clone_size: .; j_call: TRBJ2-7; cdr3_aa: CASSQDNGGVAYEQYF
v_call: TRBV7-9; clone_size: .; j_call: TRBJ2-4; cdr3_aa: CSSSLVRLTGFAKNIQYF
v_call: TRBV19; clone_size: .; j_call: TRBJ1-1; cdr3_aa: CASQGAEAFF
v_call: TRBV2; clone_size: .; j_call: TRBJ1-2; cdr3_aa: CASSPGQVYGYTF
v_call: TRBV30; clone_size: .; j_call: TRBJ2-7; cdr3_aa: CAWTLGLSYEQYF
v_call: TRBV2; clone_size: .; j_call: TRBJ2-4; cdr3_aa: CASKPTSGGQAIQYF
v_call: TRBV5-1; clone_size: .; j_call: TRBJ2-3; cdr3_aa: CASSPGGRTDTQYF
v_call: TRBV7-9; clone_size: .; j_call: TRBJ1-2; cdr3_aa: CASSLLTGGPYGYTF
v_call: TRBV25-1; clone_size: .; j_call: TRBJ1-2; cdr3_aa: CASSADRFGYGYTF